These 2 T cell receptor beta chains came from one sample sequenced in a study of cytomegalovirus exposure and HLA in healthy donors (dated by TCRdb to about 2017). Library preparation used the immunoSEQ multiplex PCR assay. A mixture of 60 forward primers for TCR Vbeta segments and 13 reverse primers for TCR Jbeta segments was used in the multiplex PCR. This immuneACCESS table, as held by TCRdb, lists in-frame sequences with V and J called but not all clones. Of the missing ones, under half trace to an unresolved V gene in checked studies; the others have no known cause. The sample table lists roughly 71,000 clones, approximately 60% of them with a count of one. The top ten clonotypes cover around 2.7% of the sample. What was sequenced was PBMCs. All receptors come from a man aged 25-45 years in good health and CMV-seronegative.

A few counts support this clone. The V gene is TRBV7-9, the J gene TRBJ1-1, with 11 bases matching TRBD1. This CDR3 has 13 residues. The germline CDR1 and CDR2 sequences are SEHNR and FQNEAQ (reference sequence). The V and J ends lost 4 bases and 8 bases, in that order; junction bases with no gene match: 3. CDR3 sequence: CASSWTGGAEAFF. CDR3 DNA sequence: TGTGCCAGCAGCTGGACAGGGGGCGCGGAAGCTTTCTTT.

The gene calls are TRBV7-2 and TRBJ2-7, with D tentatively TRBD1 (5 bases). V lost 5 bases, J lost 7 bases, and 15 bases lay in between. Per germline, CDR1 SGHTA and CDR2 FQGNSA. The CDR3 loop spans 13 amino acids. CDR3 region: CASSPDHTGEQYF. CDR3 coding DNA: TGTGCCAGCAGCCCGGATCATACAGGAGAGCAGTACTTC.